The entry below describes one TCR beta chain. Its antigen remains unknown. Repertoires were generated with immunoSEQ multiplex PCR, while TCRdb's copy carries only in-frame clones and drops some. The table records 70,000 to 95,000 clones, roughly 96% of them present only once. This sample is drawn from a study of siplizumab effects on memory and regulatory T cells. Findings and caveats of the study: Naive T cells seemed more diverse than memory cells and seemed major alloresponse contributors. Proliferating siplizumab-cultured Tregs lacked confirmed suppressive function. The drug siplizumab significantly decreased the alloreactive sequences that could be traced to unstimulated CD4+ memory cells.

V was pared by 3 bases and J by 8 bases, with 6 bases of the junction left unmatched. This CDR3 spans 13 amino acids. Germline CDR1 SGHRS, CDR2 YFSETQ. V and J are TRBV5-1 and TRBJ1-2; 8 bases match TRBD1. This clonotype originated in a human donor in good health. Sequenced material: naive CD4+ T cells sorted from blood. CDR3 region: CASSSLRGLGYTF. The CDR3 DNA reads TGCGCCAGCAGCTCGCTCAGGGGGCTCGGCTACACCTTC.